The present entry profiles one TCR beta chain with its context. Its cognate antigen is unknown. These data are taken from a study of T cells after yellow fever vaccination. Study conclusions and caveats: Most primary-vaccination clones recurred post-booster (around 95% CD4, around 88% CD8).

5'RACE template switching added a universal primer site and UMIs to TCR cDNA. TCRdb processed the 5' RACE reads anew with MiXCR; each CDR3 protein has one entry. The top ten hold roughly 17% of the sample, which has under 700,000 distinct CDR3 sequences, around 17% seen once. Sequencing used PBMCs, obtained 4 to 5 days after the first yellow fever vaccination. The receptor's source is a man between 18 and 29 years old who received the YFV17D yellow fever vaccine.

The CDR3 DNA sequence: TGTGCCAGCAGCAAAGCCTTCGAACGGGACAGCGGTAAGGACTCCTACGAGCAGTACTTC. It specifies CASSKAFERDSGKDSYEQYF. The rearrangement links TRBV21-1 to TRBJ2-7; no check of the table's D call, TRBD2, against the DNA was made. TRBV21-1 is an annotated pseudogene. The CDR3 is 20 amino acids.